The text below deals with one T cell receptor beta chain. Its antigen is still unknown. V lost 4 bases, J lost 5 bases, and 11 bases stayed unmatched. CDR1 SGHRS and CDR2 YFSETQ come from the germline V gene. The CDR3 totals 18 residues. The data derive from a study of T cells in localized non-small cell lung cancer. General study findings and limits: Appearing in adjacent lung were a median roughly 57 of the top 100 tumor clones. Adjacent uninvolved lung had the highest clonality, suggesting focused antigen responses.

Profiling relied on immunoSEQ multiplex PCR, and the TCRdb table lists in-frame clones only, not all of them. The data hold around 40,000 clones, with 86% observed a single time. The source material was peripheral blood, sampled before any cancer treatment. The rearrangement links TRBV5-1 to TRBJ2-5; 16 nucleotides align to TRBD2. This clonotype was obtained from a woman aged 18-50 years with stage III lung adenocarcinoma. The CDR3 protein is CASSHTPGLAGGPETQYF. In DNA, the CDR3 is TGCGCCAGCAGCCATACTCCGGGACTAGCGGGGGGGCCGGAGACCCAGTACTTC.